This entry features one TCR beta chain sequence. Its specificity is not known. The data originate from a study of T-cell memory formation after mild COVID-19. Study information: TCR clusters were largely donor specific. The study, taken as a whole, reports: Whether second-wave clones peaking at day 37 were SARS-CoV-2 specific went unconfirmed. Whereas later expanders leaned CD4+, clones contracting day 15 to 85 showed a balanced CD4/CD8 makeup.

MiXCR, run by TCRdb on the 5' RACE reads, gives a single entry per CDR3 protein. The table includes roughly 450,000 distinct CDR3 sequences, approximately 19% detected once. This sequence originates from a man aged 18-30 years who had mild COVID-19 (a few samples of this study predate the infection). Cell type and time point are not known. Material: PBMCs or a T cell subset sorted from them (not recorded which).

This chain's CDR3 is CATRVRGGGQETQYF. As DNA, the CDR3 is TGTGCCACGCGTGTGAGGGGCGGGGGGCAAGAGACCCAGTACTTC. This rearrangement joins TRBV6-5 to TRBJ2-5, with TRBD2 matching 8 bases. The CDR3 consists of 15 residues. Germline CDR1 reads MNHEY; CDR2 reads SVGAGI. V gave up 10 bases and J gave up 2 bases; unmatched junction bases: 12.